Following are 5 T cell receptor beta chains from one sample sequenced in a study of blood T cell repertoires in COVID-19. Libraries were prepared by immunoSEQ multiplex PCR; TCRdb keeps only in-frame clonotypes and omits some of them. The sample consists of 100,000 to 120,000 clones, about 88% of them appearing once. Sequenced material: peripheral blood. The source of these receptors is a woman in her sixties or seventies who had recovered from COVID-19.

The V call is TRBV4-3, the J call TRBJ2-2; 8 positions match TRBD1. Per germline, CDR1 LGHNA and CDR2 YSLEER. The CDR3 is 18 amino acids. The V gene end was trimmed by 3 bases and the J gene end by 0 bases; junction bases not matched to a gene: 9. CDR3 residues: CASSQHYLRGPNTGELFF. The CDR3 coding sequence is TGCGCCAGCAGCCAGCACTACCTCAGGGGGCCGAACACCGGGGAGCTGTTTTTT.

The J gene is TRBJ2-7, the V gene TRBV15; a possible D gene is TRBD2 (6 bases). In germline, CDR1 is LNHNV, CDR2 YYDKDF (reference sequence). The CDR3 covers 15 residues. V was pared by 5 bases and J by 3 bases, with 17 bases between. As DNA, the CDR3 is TGTGCCACCAGCCGAGTGGCGGCGGGGCACTACGAGCAGTACTTC. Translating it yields CATSRVAAGHYEQYF.

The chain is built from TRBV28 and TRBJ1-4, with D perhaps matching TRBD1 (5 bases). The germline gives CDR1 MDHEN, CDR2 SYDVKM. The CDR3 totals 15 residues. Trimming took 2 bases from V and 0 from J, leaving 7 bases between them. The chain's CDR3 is CASSLGGATNEKLFF. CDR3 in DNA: TGTGCCAGCAGTTTAGGGGGGGCAACTAATGAAAAACTGTTTTTT.

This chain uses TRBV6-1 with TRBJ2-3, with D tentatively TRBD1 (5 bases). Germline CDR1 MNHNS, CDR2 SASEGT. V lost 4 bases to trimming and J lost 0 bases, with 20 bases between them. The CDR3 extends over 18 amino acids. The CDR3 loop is CASSAHRPSGLSTDTQYF. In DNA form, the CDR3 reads TGTGCCAGCAGTGCCCATCGACCCTCAGGGTTGAGCACAGATACGCAGTATTTT.

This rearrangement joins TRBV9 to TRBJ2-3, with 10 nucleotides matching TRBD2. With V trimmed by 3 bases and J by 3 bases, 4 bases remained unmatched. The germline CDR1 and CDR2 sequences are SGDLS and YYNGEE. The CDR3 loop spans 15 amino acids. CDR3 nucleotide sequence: TGTGCCAGCAGCGGCGGGACTAGCGAGACAGATACGCAGTATTTT. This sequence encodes CASSGGTSETDTQYF.